This TCR beta chain was identified during a study of blood T cell repertoires in COVID-19. Across the study: Sample material is recorded as cDNA or gDNA derived from T cells, B-cell-depleted T cells, or PBMCs.

Germline CDR1 SGDLS, CDR2 YYNGEE. The CDR3 covers 14 residues. V trimming: 4 bases; J trimming: 7 bases; junction bases outside the gene matches: 8. Libraries were prepared by immunoSEQ multiplex PCR; TCRdb keeps only in-frame clonotypes and omits some of them. In the table there are roughly 40,000 clones, 85% to 90% of which are singletons. This clone was detected only a few times. The sequenced material came from peripheral blood. The chain couples TRBV9 to TRBJ2-1; 7 bases are shared with TRBD2. This TCR was recovered from a man aged 70-80 years with acute or convalescent COVID-19. The CDR3 region is CASSPRGGGNEQFF. For the CDR3, the DNA is TGTGCCAGCAGCCCCCGTGGGGGAGGGAATGAGCAGTTCTTC.